This entry describes one T cell receptor (beta chain). These data are taken from a study of OX40 agonist ivuxolimab in advanced cancers. Study at large: An agonistic anti-OX40 (CD134) antibody, ivuxolimab, was used to treat the patients. The dose of intravenous ivuxolimab that patients received every 2 weeks ranged from 0.01 to 10 mg/kg.

Germline V gene data show CDR1 as LGHNA and CDR2 as YSLEER. This CDR3 region has 14 residues. Trimming pared 7 bases from V and 1 base from J, leaving 13 bases between. This table comes from immunoSEQ multiplex PCR, and its TCRdb copy is limited to in-frame clones, with some not included. The sample includes 89,000 or so clones, 75% to 95% seen only once; the top ten take 8.4%. This chain links TRBV4-3 with TRBJ1-1; the D is unclear. The receptor was isolated from an adult with an advanced solid tumor such as melanoma, head and neck, liver or kidney cancer. The input for sequencing was CD4+ or CD8+ T cells sorted from blood, taken in a trial of the OX40 agonist ivuxolimab. CDR3: CASKSEGTNTEAFF. The CDR3 DNA reads TGCGCCAGCAAGAGTGAGGGCACGAACACTGAAGCTTTCTTT.